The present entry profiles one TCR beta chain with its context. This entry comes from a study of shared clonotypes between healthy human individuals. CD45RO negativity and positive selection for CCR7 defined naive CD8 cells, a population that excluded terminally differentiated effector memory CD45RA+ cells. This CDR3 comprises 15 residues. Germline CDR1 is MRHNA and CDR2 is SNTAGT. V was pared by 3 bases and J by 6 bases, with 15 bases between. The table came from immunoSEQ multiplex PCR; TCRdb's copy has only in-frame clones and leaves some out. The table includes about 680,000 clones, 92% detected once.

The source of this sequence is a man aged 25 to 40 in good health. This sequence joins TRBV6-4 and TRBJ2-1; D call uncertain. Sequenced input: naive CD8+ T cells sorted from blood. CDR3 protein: CASSEATSYLNEQFF. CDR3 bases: TGTGCCAGCAGTGAAGCAACGTCGTACCTCAATGAGCAGTTCTTC.